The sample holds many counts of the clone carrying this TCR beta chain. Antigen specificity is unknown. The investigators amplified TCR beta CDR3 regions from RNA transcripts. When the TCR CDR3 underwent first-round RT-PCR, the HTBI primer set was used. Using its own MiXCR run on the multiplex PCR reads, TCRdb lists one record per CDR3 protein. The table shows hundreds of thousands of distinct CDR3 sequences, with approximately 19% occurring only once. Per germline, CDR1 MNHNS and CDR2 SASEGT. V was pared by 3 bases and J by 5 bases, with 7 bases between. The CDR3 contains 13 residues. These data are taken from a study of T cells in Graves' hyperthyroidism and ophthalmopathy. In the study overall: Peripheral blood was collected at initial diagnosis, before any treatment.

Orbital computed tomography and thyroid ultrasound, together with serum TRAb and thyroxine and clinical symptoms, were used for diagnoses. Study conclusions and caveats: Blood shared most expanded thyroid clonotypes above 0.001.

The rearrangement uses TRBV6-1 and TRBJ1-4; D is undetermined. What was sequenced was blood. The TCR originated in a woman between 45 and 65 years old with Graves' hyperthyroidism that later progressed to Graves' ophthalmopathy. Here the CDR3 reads CASSDTANEKLFF. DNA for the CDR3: TGTGCCAGCAGTGACACAGCAAATGAAAAACTGTTTTTT.